One sample yielded the 19 T cell receptor beta chains listed below, sequenced in a study of CD8+CD57+ T cells in acquired aplastic anemia. Patients chosen for sequencing had CD8+CD57+ cells that had expanded, as shown by flow cytometry. Researchers used genomic DNA as the template to profile TCR beta VDJ and CDR3. Each CDR3 protein is one row after TCRdb ran MiXCR on the reads. This sample has approximately 190,000 distinct CDR3 sequences; less than 60% occur once, and the top ten carry about 9.7%. The specimen sequenced was sorted CD4+, CD8+, or CD8+CD57+ T cells (not recorded which) from PBMCs. The receptors originated from a human donor with aplastic anemia.

The rearrangement uses TRBV5-1 and TRBJ2-1; D may be TRBD1 (5 bases). Looked up from germline, CDR1 is SGHRS and CDR2 is YFSETQ. The CDR3 runs to 15 residues. Trimming removed 1 base from V and 5 bases from J, with 13 bases in between. This CDR3 is CASSLSATANNEQFF. CDR3 in DNA: TGCGCCAGCAGCTTGTCAGCGACAGCAAACAATGAGCAGTTCTTC. The full variable domain, its missing parts supplied by reference TRBV5-1 and TRBJ2-1, is KAGVTQTPRYLIKTRGQQVTLSCSPISGHRSVSWYQQTPGQGLQFLFEYFSETQRNKGNFPGRFSGRQFSNSRSEMNVSTLELGDSALYLCASSLSATANNEQFFGPGTRLTVL.

This sequence joins TRBV25-1 and TRBJ2-7; tentatively, D is TRBD1 or TRBD2 (6 bases each). V was pared by 0 bases and J by 0 bases, with 12 bases between. Germline V gene lookup returns CDR1 MGHDK and CDR2 SYGVNS. The CDR3 length is 16 residues. CDR3 residues: CASSEYGGPSSYEQYF. CDR3 bases: TGTGCCAGCAGTGAATATGGGGGGCCCAGCTCCTACGAGCAGTACTTC.

Comment on this clonotype: A much larger clone lies a single base off, so this may be a read error. No conserved phenylalanine or tryptophan is present at the end of the CDR3, so a read error is the likely explanation. This chain links TRBV5-1 with TRBJ2-5, with D hard to call. This CDR3 is built from 15 residues. V shed 3 bases and J shed 2 bases, with 14 bases lying between them. The V gene's germline CDR1 is SGHRS and CDR2 YFSETQ. CDR3 DNA: TGCGCCAGCAGCTCCCGGACGGAAAGTCAAGAGACCCAGTACTTA. Protein sequence: CASSSRTESQETQYL.

V and J are TRBV6-1 and TRBJ1-6; 10 positions agree with TRBD1. Germline lookup yields CDR1 MNHNS and CDR2 SASEGT. The CDR3 runs 16 residues. V dropped 6 bases and J dropped 8; count of bases not matched to a gene: 10. As DNA, the CDR3 is TGTGCCAGCAGCGACAGGGGGCCGGGGGGTGATTCACCCCTCCACTTT. Translated: CASSDRGPGGDSPLHF.

The sample holds many counts of this clonotype. The J gene is TRBJ2-7, the V gene TRBV9; tentatively, D is TRBD1 (6 bases). Trimming left V 0 bases short and J 2 bases short, with 12 bases between. Germline V gene data show CDR1 as SGDLS and CDR2 as YYNGEE. This CDR3 is built from 15 residues. This CDR3 reads CASSVGGGYPYEQYF. The DNA of the CDR3 is TGTGCCAGCAGCGTAGGAGGGGGTTATCCCTACGAGCAGTACTTC.

This clonotype was seen ten or more times. This chain links TRBV4-1 with TRBJ2-7; D is unclear. Germline V gene sequence: CDR1 MGHRA, CDR2 YSYEKL. The CDR3 spans 15 residues. Trimming stripped 0 bases from V and 1 base from J, with 10 bases between. DNA of the CDR3: TGCGCCAGCAGCCAAGATCAGGCCTATTCCTACGAGCAGTACTTC. Amino acids: CASSQDQAYSYEQYF.

J is TRBJ1-1 and V is TRBV20-1, with D possibly matching TRBD1 (6 bases). This CDR3 contains 15 residues. The V gene lost 6 bases and the J gene lost 1 base, with 18 bases spanning the gap. In germline, CDR1 is DFQATT, CDR2 SNEGSKA (reference sequence). The CDR3 sequence is CSATVQGVGNTEAFF. The CDR3 nucleotides are TGCAGTGCGACCGTACAGGGCGTCGGGAACACTGAAGCTTTCTTT.

This clonotype was seen many times. This chain joins TRBV5-1 and TRBJ2-7; 13 bases agree with TRBD2. The V gene end was trimmed by 7 bases and the J gene end by 4 bases; junction bases not matched to a gene: 11. The CDR3 extends over 16 amino acids. Germline V CDR1 and CDR2: SGHRS, YFSETQ. Here the CDR3 DNA reads TGCGCCAGCGAATTTGGGACTAGCGGGATGGGTTACGAGCAGTACTTC. The encoded protein is CASEFGTSGMGYEQYF.

The V gene is TRBV20-1, the J gene TRBJ2-7, with D unresolved. V lost 0 bases and J 3 bases, leaving 3 bases between the germline ends. Germline V CDR1 and CDR2: DFQATT, SNEGSKA (reference sequence). This CDR3 region has 11 residues. The CDR3 here is CSAREYYEQYF. Written as DNA, the CDR3 is TGCAGTGCTAGAGAGTACTACGAGCAGTACTTC.

The CDR3 DNA reads as TGTGCCAGCAGCTTAGCGCGGGGGGGGCCCTGGGAGCAGTACTTC. This sequence encodes CASSLARGGPWEQYF. J is TRBJ2-7 and V is TRBV7-2, with 9 positions matching TRBD2. V trimming: 0 bases; J trimming: 7 bases; junction bases outside the gene matches: 7. Germline V gene data show CDR1 as SGHTA and CDR2 as FQGNSA. CDR3 length: 15 amino acids.

This clonotype was recorded a few times. The chain joins TRBV19 to TRBJ1-6; 10 bases fit TRBD1. After removal of 7 bases from V and 10 bases from J, the junction contained 4 bases not matched to a gene. The V gene's germline CDR1 is LNHDA and CDR2 SQIVND (reference sequence). The CDR3 is made up of 13 amino acids. CDR3 in amino acids: CASTWDRGSPLHF. DNA for the CDR3: TGTGCCAGTACCTGGGACAGGGGCTCACCCCTCCACTTT. Combining the CDR3 with reference TRBV19 and TRBJ1-6 gives the whole variable domain DGGITQSPKYLFRKEGQNVTLSCEQNLNHDAMYWYRQDPGQGLRLIYYSQIVNDFQKGDIAEGYSVSREKKESFPLTVTSAQKNPTAFYLCASTWDRGSPLHFGNGTRLTVT.

This clonotype was detected once. This rearrangement joins TRBV20-1 to TRBJ2-5; the match to TRBD1 covers 8 bases. Losses at the gene ends were 6 bases for V and 5 bases for J; bases not matched to a gene: 20. Per the germline V gene, CDR1 is DFQATT and CDR2 is SNEGSKA (reference sequence). The CDR3 sequence is 17 residues long. In nucleotides, the CDR3 is TGCAGTGCCCTACCCTATCTCGCACAGGGGGTTTTCGAGACCCAGTACTTC. Its protein product is CSALPYLAQGVFETQYF.

V is TRBV5-6 and J is TRBJ1-1; D uncertain. The V gene's germline CDR1 is SGHDT and CDR2 YYEEEE. Trimming shortened V by 4 bases and J by 0 bases, and 13 bases separated the two germline ends. This CDR3 has 15 residues. The CDR3 bases are TGTGCCAGCAGCCTCCTTTCTGGGGTGAACACTGAAGCTTTCTTT. Encoded protein: CASSLLSGVNTEAFF. Full variable domain (rest looked up from reference TRBV5-6 and TRBJ1-1): DAGVTQSPTHLIKTRGQQVTLRCSPKSGHDTVSWYQQALGQGPQFIFQYYEEEERQRGNFPDRFSGHQFPNYSSELNVNALLLGDSALYLCASSLLSGVNTEAFFGQGTRLTVV.

For this clonotype: An end of the junction differs from the germline gene, which may be a read error. The chain recombines TRBV4-3 with TRBJ2-7; 8 nucleotides match TRBD1. The germline V gene encodes CDR1 LGHNA and CDR2 YSLEER. This CDR3 region has 13 residues. CDR3 in amino acids: CASSARQGYEQYF. DNA of the CDR3: TGCGCCAGCAGCGCGCGACAGGGGTACGAGCAGTACTTT.

V is TRBV10-2 and J is TRBJ1-1; D is uncertain. This CDR3 spans 13 amino acids. V lost 4 bases to trimming and J lost 3 bases, with 9 bases between them. The germline CDR1 and CDR2 sequences are WSHSY and SAAADI. CDR3 sequence: CASSVERDTEAFF. The DNA for the CDR3 is TGCGCCAGCAGTGTGGAACGAGACACTGAAGCTTTCTTT.

The V call is TRBV4-2, the J call TRBJ1-2; D call uncertain. Trimming removed 2 bases from V and 7 bases from J, with 8 bases in between. Looked up from germline, CDR1 is LGHNA and CDR2 is YNFKEQ. This CDR3 comprises 12 residues. The CDR3 nucleotides are TGTGCCAGCAGCCAAAGGAGGCTTGGCTACACCTTC. This sequence encodes CASSQRRLGYTF.

For this clonotype: It may be a read error: a sequence one base away is much more abundant. Here the CDR3 reads CSAPDGGRSADTQYF. In DNA, the CDR3 is TGCAGTGCTCCGGACGGGGGCCGGAGCGCAGATACGCAGTATTTT. The rearrangement links TRBV20-1 to TRBJ2-3; D possibly uses TRBD1 or TRBD2 (6 bases each). The CDR3 runs 15 residues. Germline CDR1 reads DFQATT; CDR2 reads SNEGSKA (reference sequence). V gave up 5 bases and J gave up 4 bases, with 19 bases separating them.

Ten or more counts support this clonotype. The chain carries TRBV11-2 and TRBJ2-1; 12 bases line up with TRBD2. Per the germline V gene, CDR1 is SGHAT and CDR2 is FQNNGV. V lost 5 bases to trimming and J lost 1 base; unmatched junction nucleotides: 9. There are 18 residues in the CDR3. The CDR3 reads CASSPGRLAGASYNEQFF. The CDR3 DNA follows: TGTGCCAGCAGCCCCGGCAGACTAGCGGGAGCATCCTACAATGAGCAGTTCTTC.

The chain uses TRBV5-1 and TRBJ1-2, with D hard to call. This CDR3 has 13 residues. The ends were cut back, 4 bases at V and 8 bases at J, with 15 bases in the middle. The germline gives CDR1 SGHRS, CDR2 YFSETQ. CDR3 amino acids: CASSPSKGEGYTF. In DNA form, the CDR3 reads TGCGCCAGCAGCCCATCCAAGGGAGAGGGCTACACCTTC.